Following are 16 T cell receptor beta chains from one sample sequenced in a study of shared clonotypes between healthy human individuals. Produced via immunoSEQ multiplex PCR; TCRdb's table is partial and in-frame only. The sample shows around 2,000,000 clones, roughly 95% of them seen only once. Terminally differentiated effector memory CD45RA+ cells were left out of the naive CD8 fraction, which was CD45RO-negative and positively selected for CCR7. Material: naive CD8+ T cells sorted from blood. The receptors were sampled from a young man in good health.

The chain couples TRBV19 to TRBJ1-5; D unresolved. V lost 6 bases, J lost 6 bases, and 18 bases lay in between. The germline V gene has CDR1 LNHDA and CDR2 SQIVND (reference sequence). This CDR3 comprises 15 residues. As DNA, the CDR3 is TGTGCCAGTAGGTCGACCTTAGAGGGAGGTCAGCCCCAGCATTTT. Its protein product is CASRSTLEGGQPQHF.

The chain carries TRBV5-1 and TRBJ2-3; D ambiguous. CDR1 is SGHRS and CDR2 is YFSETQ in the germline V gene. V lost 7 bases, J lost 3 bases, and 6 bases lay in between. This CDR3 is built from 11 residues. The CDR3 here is CASVSTDTQYF. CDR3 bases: TGCGCCAGCGTTAGTACAGATACGCAGTATTTT.

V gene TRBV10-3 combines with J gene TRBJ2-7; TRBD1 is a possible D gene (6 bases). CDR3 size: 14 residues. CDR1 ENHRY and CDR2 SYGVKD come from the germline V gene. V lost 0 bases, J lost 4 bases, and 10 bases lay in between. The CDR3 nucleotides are TGTGCCATCAGTGAGTCAGGGGGATGGTACGAGCAGTACTTC. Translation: CAISESGGWYEQYF.

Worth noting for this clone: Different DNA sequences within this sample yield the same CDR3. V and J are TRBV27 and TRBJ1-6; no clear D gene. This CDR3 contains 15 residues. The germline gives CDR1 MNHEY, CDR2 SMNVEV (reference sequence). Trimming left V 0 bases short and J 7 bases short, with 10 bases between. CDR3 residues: CASSLSAGGNSPLHF. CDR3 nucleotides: TGTGCCAGCAGTTTATCGGCGGGAGGGAATTCACCCCTCCACTTT.

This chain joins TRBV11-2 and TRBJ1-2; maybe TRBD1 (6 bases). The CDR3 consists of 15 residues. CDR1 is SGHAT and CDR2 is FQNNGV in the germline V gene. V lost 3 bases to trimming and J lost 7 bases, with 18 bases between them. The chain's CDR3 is CASSFPGSQGLGYTF. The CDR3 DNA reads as TGTGCCAGCAGCTTCCCCGGGAGCCAGGGGCTTGGCTACACCTTC.

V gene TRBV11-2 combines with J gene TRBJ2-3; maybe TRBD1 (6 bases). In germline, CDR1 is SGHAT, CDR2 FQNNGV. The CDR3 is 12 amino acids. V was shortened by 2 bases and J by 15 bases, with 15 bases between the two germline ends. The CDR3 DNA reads TGTGCCAGCAGCTTACCCCCCGGGACACGATATTTT. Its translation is CASSLPPGTRYF.

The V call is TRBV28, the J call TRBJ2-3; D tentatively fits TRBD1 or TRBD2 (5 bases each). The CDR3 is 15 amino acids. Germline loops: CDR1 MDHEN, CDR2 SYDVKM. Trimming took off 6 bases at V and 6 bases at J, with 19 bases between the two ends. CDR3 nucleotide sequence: TGTGCCAGCAGGCCCGGGACGGTCGGTCCGGATACGCAGTATTTT. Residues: CASRPGTVGPDTQYF.

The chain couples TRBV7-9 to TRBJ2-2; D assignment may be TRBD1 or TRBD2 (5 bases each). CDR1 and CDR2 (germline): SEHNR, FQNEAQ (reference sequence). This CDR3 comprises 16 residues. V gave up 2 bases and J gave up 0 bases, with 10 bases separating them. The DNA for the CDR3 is TGTGCCAGCAGCTTATCAGGGACCTCGAACACCGGGGAGCTGTTTTTT. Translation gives CASSLSGTSNTGELFF.

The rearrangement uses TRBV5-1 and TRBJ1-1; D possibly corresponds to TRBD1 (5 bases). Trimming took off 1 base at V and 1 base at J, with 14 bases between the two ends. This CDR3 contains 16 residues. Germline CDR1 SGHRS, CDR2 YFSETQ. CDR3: CASSLLGGSENTEAFF. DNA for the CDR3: TGCGCCAGCAGCTTGCTCGGGGGAAGTGAGAACACTGAAGCTTTCTTT.

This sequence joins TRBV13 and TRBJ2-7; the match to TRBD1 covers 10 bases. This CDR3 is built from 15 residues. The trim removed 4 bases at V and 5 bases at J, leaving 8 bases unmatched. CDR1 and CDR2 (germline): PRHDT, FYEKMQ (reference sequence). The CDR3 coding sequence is TGTGCCAGCAGCTATTCAGGGACAGGGGACAACGAGCAGTACTTC. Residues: CASSYSGTGDNEQYF.

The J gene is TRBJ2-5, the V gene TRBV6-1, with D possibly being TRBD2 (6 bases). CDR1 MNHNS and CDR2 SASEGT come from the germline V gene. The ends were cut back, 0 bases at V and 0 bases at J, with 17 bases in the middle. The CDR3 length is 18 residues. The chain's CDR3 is CASSEAGWTAGHQETQYF. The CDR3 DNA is TGTGCCAGCAGTGAAGCGGGTTGGACGGCGGGGCACCAAGAGACCCAGTACTTC.

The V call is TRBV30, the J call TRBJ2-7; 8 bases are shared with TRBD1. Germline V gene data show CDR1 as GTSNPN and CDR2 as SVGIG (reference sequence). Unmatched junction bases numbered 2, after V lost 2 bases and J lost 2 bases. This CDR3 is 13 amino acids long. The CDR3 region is CAWSKGQAYEQYF. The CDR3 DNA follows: TGTGCCTGGAGTAAGGGACAGGCCTACGAGCAGTACTTC. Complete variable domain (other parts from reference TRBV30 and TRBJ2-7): SQTIHQWPATLVQPVGSPLSLECTVEGTSNPNLYWYRQAAGRGLQLLFYSVGIGQISSEVPQNLSASRPQDRQFILSSKKLLLSDSGFYLCAWSKGQAYEQYFGPGTRLTVT.

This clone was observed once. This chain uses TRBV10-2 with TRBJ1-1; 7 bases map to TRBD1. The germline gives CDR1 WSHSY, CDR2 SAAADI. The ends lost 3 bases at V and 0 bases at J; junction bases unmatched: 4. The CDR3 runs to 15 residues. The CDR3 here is CASSEPTGMNTEAFF. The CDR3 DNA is TGCGCCAGCAGTGAACCGACAGGGATGAACACTGAAGCTTTCTTT.

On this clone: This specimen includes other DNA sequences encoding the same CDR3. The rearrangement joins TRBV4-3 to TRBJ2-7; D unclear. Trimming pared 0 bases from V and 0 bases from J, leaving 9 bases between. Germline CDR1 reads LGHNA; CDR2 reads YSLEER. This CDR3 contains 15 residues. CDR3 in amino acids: CASSQDPAGSYEQYF. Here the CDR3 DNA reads TGCGCCAGCAGCCAAGATCCCGCAGGCTCCTACGAGCAGTACTTC.

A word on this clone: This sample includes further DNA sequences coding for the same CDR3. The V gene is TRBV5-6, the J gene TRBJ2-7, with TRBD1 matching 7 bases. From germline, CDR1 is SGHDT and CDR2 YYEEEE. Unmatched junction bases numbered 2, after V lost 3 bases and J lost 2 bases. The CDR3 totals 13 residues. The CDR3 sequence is CASSWDRAYEQYF. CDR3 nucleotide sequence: TGTGCCAGCAGCTGGGACAGAGCCTACGAGCAGTACTTC. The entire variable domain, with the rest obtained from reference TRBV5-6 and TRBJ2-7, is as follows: DAGVTQSPTHLIKTRGQQVTLRCSPKSGHDTVSWYQQALGQGPQFIFQYYEEEERQRGNFPDRFSGHQFPNYSSELNVNALLLGDSALYLCASSWDRAYEQYFGPGTRLTVT.

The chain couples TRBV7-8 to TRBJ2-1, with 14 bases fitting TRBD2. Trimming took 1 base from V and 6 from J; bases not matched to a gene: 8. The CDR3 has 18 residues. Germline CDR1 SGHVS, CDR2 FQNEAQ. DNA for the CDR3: TGTGCCAGCAGCTTAGGGGGACTAGCGGGAGTGGAAGGCAATGAGCAGTTCTTC. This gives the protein CASSLGGLAGVEGNEQFF.